One sample yielded the 18 T cell receptor beta chains listed below, sequenced in a study of PD-L1 blockade in urothelial cancer (dated by TCRdb to 2015 to 2018). The time point label corresponds to: peripheral blood 6 weeks after treatment start. Library prep was done by the immunoSEQ multiplex PCR assay. Drawn from immuneACCESS, this table holds only the in-frame rearrangements with V and J called that TCRdb kept. Clones are partly lost; checked studies trace under half to an unresolved V gene and leave the rest unexplained. Recorded for this sample are about 91,000 clones; less than 90% of them occurred a single time. The top ten hold around 8.1% of the sample. Sequences were derived from PBMCs, sampled around atezolizumab (anti-PD-L1) treatment. The receptors originated from a man aged 65 to 79 with urothelial cancer.

The CDR3 DNA follows: TGTGCCAGCAGTGGGACAGGATTTAACTATGGCTACACCTTC. Its protein product is CASSGTGFNYGYTF. J is TRBJ1-2 and V is TRBV6-5, with 8 positions matching TRBD1. Germline V gene lookup returns CDR1 MNHEY and CDR2 SVGAGI. V lost 5 bases, J lost 1 base, and 3 bases stayed unmatched. This CDR3 contains 14 residues.

V usage is TRBV6-4 and J usage is TRBJ1-2; 7 nucleotides align to TRBD1. The CDR3 length is 13 residues. V shed 0 bases, J shed 13 bases, and the junction held 8 bases outside the gene matches. Germline V gene lookup returns CDR1 MRHNA and CDR2 SNTAGT. CDR3 coding DNA: TGTGCCAGCAGTGACTCCCCAGGGGGAGCTTTCACCTTC. It specifies CASSDSPGGAFTF.

The chain links TRBV30 to TRBJ1-5; the D gene is possibly TRBD1 (6 bases). Trimming removed 2 bases at V and 0 bases at J, with 17 bases between. The CDR3 loop spans 17 amino acids. Germline V CDR1 and CDR2: GTSNPN, SVGIG (reference sequence). For the CDR3, the DNA is TGTGCCTGGAGTCCAAAGGCGGGGGCCCTTAGCAATCAGCCCCAGCATTTT. Translation: CAWSPKAGALSNQPQHF.

V is TRBV6-1 and J is TRBJ2-2, with D perhaps TRBD1 (6 bases). The V end was cut by 6 bases, the J end by 7 bases, with 9 bases between. There are 12 residues in the CDR3. Germline V gene data show CDR1 as MNHNS and CDR2 as SASEGT. The CDR3 loop is CASSGTYGELFF. The CDR3 coding sequence is TGTGCCAGCAGCGGGACATACGGGGAGCTGTTTTTT.

The chain uses TRBV19 and TRBJ1-3; D possibly corresponds to TRBD1 (6 bases). V lost 8 bases, J lost 0 bases, and 11 bases lay in between. In germline, CDR1 is LNHDA, CDR2 SQIVND (reference sequence). CDR3 size: 14 residues. DNA of the CDR3: TGTGCCAGTCCAAGCAGGGGCTCTGGAAACACCATATATTTT. This sequence encodes CASPSRGSGNTIYF.

The chain has TRBV6-1 and TRBJ1-1, with D maybe TRBD1 (6 bases). Between the trimmed V and J ends, which lost 5 bases and 6 bases, there was a span of 16 bases. CDR3 length equals 14 residues. CDR1 is MNHNS, CDR2 SASEGT, per germline. This chain's CDR3 is CASSHRDYRPEAFF. In DNA form, the CDR3 reads TGTGCCAGCAGTCACAGGGATTATCGGCCTGAAGCTTTCTTT.

At least ten counts were recorded for this clone. CDR3 loop: CASSSLQGGNYGYTF. The CDR3 bases are TGTGCCAGCAGTTCGCTACAGGGCGGAAATTATGGCTACACCTTC. The chain employs TRBV11-2 and TRBJ1-2; a weak D match, TRBD1 (6 bases). The CDR3 has 15 amino acids. V was cut by 6 bases and J by 5 bases, with 19 bases left in between. From germline, CDR1 is SGHAT and CDR2 FQNNGV. Filled out from reference TRBV11-2 and TRBJ1-2, the complete variable domain reads EAGVAQSPRYKIIEKRQSVAFWCNPISGHATLYWYQQILGQGPKLLIQFQNNGVVDDSQLPKDRFSAERLKGVDSTLKIQPAKLEDSAVYLCASSSLQGGNYGYTFGSGTRLTVV.

The chain has TRBV19 and TRBJ2-3; 8 bases agree with TRBD1. The V and J ends lost 7 bases and 1 base, in that order; junction bases with no gene match: 13. The CDR3 has 17 residues. Per germline, CDR1 LNHDA and CDR2 SQIVND (reference sequence). The CDR3 loop is CASTGVRWGQGTDTQYF. The CDR3 DNA reads as TGTGCCAGTACCGGCGTCCGTTGGGGACAGGGCACAGATACGCAGTATTTT.

The J gene is TRBJ2-1, the V gene TRBV19, with 7 bases matching TRBD1. This CDR3 has 14 residues. Looked up from germline, CDR1 is LNHDA and CDR2 is SQIVND (reference sequence). J was trimmed by 8 bases and V by 4 bases; bases with no gene match: 8. CDR3 region: CASSSTGVYDEQFF. Here the CDR3 DNA reads TGTGCCAGTAGTAGTACAGGGGTGTACGATGAGCAGTTCTTC.

The genes are TRBV19 and TRBJ2-3; 12 bases fit TRBD2. Germline V gene lookup returns CDR1 LNHDA and CDR2 SQIVND (reference sequence). The V gene end was trimmed by 3 bases and the J gene end by 6 bases; junction bases not matched to a gene: 4. CDR3 length equals 15 residues. In nucleotides, the CDR3 is TGTGCCAGTAGTATCGGGCTAGCGGGAGGGGATACGCAGTATTTT. Translation gives CASSIGLAGGDTQYF.

CDR3 residues: CASSFSGTSVEQYF. The CDR3 bases are TGCGCCAGCAGCTTCTCCGGGACATCTGTCGAGCAGTACTTC. The chain carries TRBV5-1 and TRBJ2-7, with a tentative D call TRBD1 (6 bases). V was pared by 2 bases and J by 6 bases, with 15 bases between. The length of the CDR3 is 14 residues. Per the germline V gene, CDR1 is SGHRS and CDR2 is YFSETQ.

This clone has a single count. V gene TRBV11-1 combines with J gene TRBJ2-5; 10 bases agree with TRBD2. Trimming cost V 5 bases and J 4 bases; bases outside gene matches: 10. Per the germline V gene, CDR1 is SGHAT and CDR2 is FQDESV (reference sequence). The CDR3 has 16 amino acids. The CDR3 reads CASSPGGLAGVETQYF. DNA for the CDR3: TGTGCCAGCAGCCCAGGGGGGCTAGCGGGAGTAGAGACCCAGTACTTC. The full variable domain, in which reference TRBV11-1 and TRBJ2-5 provide the parts outside the CDR3, is EAEVAQSPRYKITEKSQAVAFWCDPISGHATLYWYRQILGQGPELLVQFQDESVVDDSQLPKDRFSAERLKGVDSTLKIQPAELGDSAMYLCASSPGGLAGVETQYFGPGTRLLVL.

The chain links TRBV29-1 to TRBJ2-2; D uncertain. The V gene lost 5 bases and the J gene lost 1 base, with 8 bases spanning the gap. The CDR3 spans 13 residues. Germline CDR1 and CDR2: SQVTM and ANQGSEA. This CDR3 reads CSVMTVNTGELFF. CDR3 coding DNA: TGCAGCGTTATGACTGTGAACACCGGGGAGCTGTTTTTT.

This chain links TRBV9 with TRBJ2-7; D might be TRBD2 (6 bases). This CDR3 region has 13 residues. The V and J ends lost 3 bases and 6 bases respectively, with 13 bases between them. CDR1 is SGDLS and CDR2 is YYNGEE in the germline V gene. The CDR3 DNA sequence: TGTGCCAGCAGCGCGACTAGTCTGGGCGAGCAGTACTTC. Translating gives CASSATSLGEQYF.

The chain is built from TRBV11-2 and TRBJ2-3; 9 positions match TRBD1. V was pared by 5 bases and J by 6 bases, with 3 bases of the junction left unmatched. The germline gives CDR1 SGHAT, CDR2 FQNNGV. CDR3 length: 13 residues. The CDR3 nucleotides read TGTGCCAGCAGCCTTGGACAGGGGGATACGCAGTATTTT. Residues: CASSLGQGDTQYF.

This chain's CDR3 is CASSIVSGPSTDTQYF. In nucleotides, the CDR3 is TGTGCCAGTAGTATAGTGAGCGGACCTAGCACAGATACGCAGTATTTT. J is TRBJ2-3 and V is TRBV19, with D possibly TRBD2 on 5 matching bases. Germline-derived CDR1 and CDR2 are LNHDA and SQIVND (reference sequence). V was trimmed by 1 base and J by 0 bases, leaving 11 bases between them. The CDR3 runs to 16 residues.

This clone is a singleton in its sample. CDR3 nucleotide sequence: TGTGCCAGCAGCGTAGGAGGAGAGGACTACGAGCAGTACTTC. This encodes CASSVGGEDYEQYF. The chain employs TRBV9 and TRBJ2-7; D gene ambiguous. Germline CDR1 reads SGDLS; CDR2 reads YYNGEE. V was clipped by 0 bases and J by 3 bases, with 10 bases between them. CDR3 size: 14 residues.

The gene calls are TRBV5-1 and TRBJ2-6; D unclear. The V and J ends lost 4 bases and 0 bases respectively, with 14 bases between them. From germline, CDR1 is SGHRS and CDR2 YFSETQ. The CDR3 has 17 amino acids. The CDR3 DNA reads as TGCGCCAGCAGCCTCCGCGGTGGCCCCTCTGGGGCCAACGTCCTGACTTTC. Protein sequence: CASSLRGGPSGANVLTF.